What follows describes a single T cell receptor beta chain. CDR1 MGHRA and CDR2 YSYEKL come from the germline V gene. CDR3 size: 17 residues. The V end lost 1 base, the J end lost 2 bases, and 18 bases lay between the germline ends. The researchers put about 200,000 CFSE-labeled responder cells into plates with about 200,000 irradiated, violet-dye-labeled stimulator cells. This entry comes from a study of graft-versus-host responses after intestinal transplantation. Data came from immunoSEQ multiplex PCR; TCRdb stores just in-frame clones and leaves some out. The sample holds nearly 9,000 clones; approximately 26% are singletons and the top ten take around 5%.

The sequencing used alloreactive CD8+ T cells from a mixed lymphocyte reaction culture, collected before transplantation. Subset specified: CFSE-low proliferating T cells sorted from roughly six-day pre-transplant mixed lymphocyte reaction (GvH or HvG direction). The chain joins TRBV4-1 to TRBJ2-7; D may match TRBD1 or TRBD2 (6 bases each). This sequence was found in a human patient who was an organ donor for intestinal transplantation. This CDR3 is CASSQGLGQGRTYEQYF. Written as DNA, the CDR3 is TGCGCCAGCAGCCAAGGGTTAGGGCAGGGGAGGACCTACGAGCAGTACTTC.